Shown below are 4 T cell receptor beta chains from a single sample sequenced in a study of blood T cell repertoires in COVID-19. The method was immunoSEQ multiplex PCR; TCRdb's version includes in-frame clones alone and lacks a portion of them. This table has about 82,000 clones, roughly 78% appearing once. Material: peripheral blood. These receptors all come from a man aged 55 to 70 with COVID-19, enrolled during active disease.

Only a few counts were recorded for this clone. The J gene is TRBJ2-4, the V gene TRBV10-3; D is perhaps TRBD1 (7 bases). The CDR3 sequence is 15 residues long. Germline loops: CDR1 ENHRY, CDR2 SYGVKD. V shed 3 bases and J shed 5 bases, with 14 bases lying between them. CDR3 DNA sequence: TGTGCCATCAGTGACGGGCCAGGGGGGCAAAACATTCAGTACTTC. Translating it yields CAISDGPGGQNIQYF.

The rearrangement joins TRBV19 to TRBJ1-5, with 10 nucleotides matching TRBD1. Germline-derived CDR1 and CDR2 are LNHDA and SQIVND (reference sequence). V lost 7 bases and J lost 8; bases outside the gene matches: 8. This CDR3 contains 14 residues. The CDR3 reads CASKGTGDWEPQHF. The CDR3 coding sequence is TGTGCCAGTAAGGGGACAGGGGATTGGGAGCCCCAGCATTTT.

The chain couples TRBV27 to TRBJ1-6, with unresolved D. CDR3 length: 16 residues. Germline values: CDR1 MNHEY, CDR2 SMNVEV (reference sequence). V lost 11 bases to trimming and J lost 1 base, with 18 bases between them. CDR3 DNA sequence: TGTGCCTCCCAGGCATTCCGACGATCCTATAATTCACCCCTCCACTTT. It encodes CASQAFRRSYNSPLHF.

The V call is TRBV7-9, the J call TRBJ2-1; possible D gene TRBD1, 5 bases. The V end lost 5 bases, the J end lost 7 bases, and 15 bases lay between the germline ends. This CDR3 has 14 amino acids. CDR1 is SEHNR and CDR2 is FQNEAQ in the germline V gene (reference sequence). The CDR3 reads CASSPVWGHNEQFF. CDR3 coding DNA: TGTGCCAGCAGCCCCGTATGGGGCCATAATGAGCAGTTCTTC.